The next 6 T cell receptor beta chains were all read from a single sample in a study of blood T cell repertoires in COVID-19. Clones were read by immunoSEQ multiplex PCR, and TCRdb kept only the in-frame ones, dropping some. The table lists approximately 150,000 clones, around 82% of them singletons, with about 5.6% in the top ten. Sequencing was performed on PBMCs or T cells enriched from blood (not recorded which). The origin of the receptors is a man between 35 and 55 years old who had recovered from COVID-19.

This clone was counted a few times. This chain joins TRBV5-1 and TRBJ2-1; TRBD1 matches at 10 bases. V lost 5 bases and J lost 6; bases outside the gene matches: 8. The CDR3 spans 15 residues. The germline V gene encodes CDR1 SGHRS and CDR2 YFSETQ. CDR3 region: CASRFGTGVLNEQFF. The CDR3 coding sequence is TGCGCCAGCAGGTTCGGGACAGGGGTCCTCAATGAGCAGTTCTTC.

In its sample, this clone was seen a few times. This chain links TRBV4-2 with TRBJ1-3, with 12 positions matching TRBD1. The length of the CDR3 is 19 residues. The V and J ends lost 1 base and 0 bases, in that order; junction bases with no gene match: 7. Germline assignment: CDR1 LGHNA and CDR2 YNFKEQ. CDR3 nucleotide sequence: TGTGCCAGCAGCCAAGCAACGGGACAGGGGGCCCCCTCTGGAAACACCATATATTTT. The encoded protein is CASSQATGQGAPSGNTIYF.

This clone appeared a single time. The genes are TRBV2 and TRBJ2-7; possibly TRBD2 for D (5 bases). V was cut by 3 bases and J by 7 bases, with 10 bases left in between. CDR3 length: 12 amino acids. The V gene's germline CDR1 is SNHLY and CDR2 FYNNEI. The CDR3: CASSETEREQYF. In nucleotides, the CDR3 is TGTGCCAGCAGTGAGACCGAGCGGGAGCAGTACTTC.

CDR3 amino acids: CAWSDFAEVAYEQYV. The DNA of the CDR3 is TGTGCCTGGAGTGACTTTGCGGAGGTCGCCTACGAGCAGTACGTC. The chain uses TRBV30 and TRBJ2-7; TRBD2 is a possible D gene (5 bases). V lost 1 base, J lost 2 bases, and 15 bases lay in between. The CDR3 sequence is 15 residues long. Looked up from germline, CDR1 is GTSNPN and CDR2 is SVGIG (reference sequence).

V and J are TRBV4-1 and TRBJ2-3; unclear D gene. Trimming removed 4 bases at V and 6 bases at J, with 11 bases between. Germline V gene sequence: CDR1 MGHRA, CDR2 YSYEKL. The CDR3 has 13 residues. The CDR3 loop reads CASSRLGLDTQYF. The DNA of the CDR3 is TGCGCCAGCAGCCGACTTGGTTTGGATACGCAGTATTTT.

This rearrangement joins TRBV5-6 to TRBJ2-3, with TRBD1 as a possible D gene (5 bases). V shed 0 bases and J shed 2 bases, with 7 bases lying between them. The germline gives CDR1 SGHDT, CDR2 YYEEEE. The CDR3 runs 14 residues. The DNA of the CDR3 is TGTGCCAGCAGCTTGGACAGGTACACAGATACGCAGTATTTT. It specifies CASSLDRYTDTQYF.